This is a list of T cell receptor beta chains from one sample in a study of T cell responses to AZD1222 COVID-19 vaccine. TCRdb keeps only in-frame clones here, not all; method: immunoSEQ multiplex PCR. This sample has about 150,000 clones; approximately 86% occur once, and the top ten carry approximately 7%. Sequenced material: peripheral blood, taken after recovery from COVID-19. The receptors were sampled from an adult who had recovered from COVID-19. Both conserved end residues are part of each CDR3. A D gene is named only where the DNA matches it firmly. Where a row states a size, it is once, few, many or the class of an expanded clone; other rows omit it.

D,V,J,size,CDR3,DNA
-,TRBV2,TRBJ1-6,-,CASRRRSSYNSPLHF,TGTGCCAGCAGGCGGCGAAGCTCCTATAATTCACCCCTCCACTTT
TRBD1,TRBV5-1,TRBJ1-1,-,CASSGGQGITEAFF,TGCGCCAGCAGCGGCGGACAGGGGATCACTGAAGCTTTCTTT
-,TRBV19,TRBJ2-7,-,CASSSGGGKAHEQYF,TGTGCCAGTAGTAGCGGCGGAGGGAAGGCCCACGAGCAGTACTTC
-,TRBV19,TRBJ1-2,-,CASSPTLIEASYGYTF,TGTGCCAGTTCTCCCACCCTAATCGAAGCTTCCTATGGCTACACCTTC
-,TRBV5-4,TRBJ1-2,-,CASSPDSYGYTF,TGTGCCAGCAGCCCGGACAGCTATGGCTACACCTTC
TRBD1,TRBV10-3,TRBJ2-5,-,CAVQGAGQETQYF,TGTGCCGTACAGGGGGCGGGACAAGAGACCCAGTACTTC
-,TRBV9,TRBJ1-1,-,CASSVSGPREAFF,TGTGCCAGCAGCGTGTCGGGACCGAGAGAAGCTTTCTTT
-,TRBV19,TRBJ1-5,-,CASSSLEVSVNQPQHF,TGTGCCAGTAGTTCCCTCGAGGTGTCGGTCAATCAGCCCCAGCATTTT
-,TRBV29-1,TRBJ1-1,-,CSVEARLGTEAFF,TGCAGCGTTGAAGCCCGGCTGGGAACTGAAGCTTTCTTT
-,TRBV4-3,TRBJ2-1,-,CASSSGDFDYNEQFF,TGCGCCAGCAGCTCCGGAGATTTCGACTACAATGAGCAGTTCTTC
-,TRBV5-4,TRBJ2-2,-,CASSYPGRTGELFF,TGTGCCAGCAGCTACCCGGGGCGCACCGGGGAGCTGTTTTTT
-,TRBV7-2,TRBJ2-2,-,CASSLRAGLTNTGELFF,TGTGCCAGCAGCTTACGGGCTGGGCTGACGAACACCGGGGAGCTGTTTTTT
TRBD1,TRBV19,TRBJ1-6,-,CASSIPGQGSDSPLHF,TGTGCCAGTAGTATTCCCGGACAGGGATCGGATTCACCCCTCCACTTT
-,TRBV7-2,TRBJ2-3,-,CASSQIDSSTDTQYF,TGTGCCAGCAGCCAAATCGATTCTAGCACAGATACGCAGTATTTT
TRBD1,TRBV7-8,TRBJ2-2,-,CASSHRDRADGELFF,TGTGCCAGCAGCCACCGGGACAGGGCTGACGGGGAGCTGTTTTTT
TRBD2,TRBV19,TRBJ2-3,-,CASSKKGLADSTDTQYF,TGTGCCAGTAGTAAAAAGGGACTAGCGGATAGCACAGATACGCAGTATTTT
-,TRBV11-2,TRBJ2-2,-,CASSLQPNTGELFF,TGTGCCAGCAGCTTACAACCGAACACCGGGGAGCTGTTTTTT
-,TRBV19,TRBJ2-3,-,CASSIVITDTQYF,TGTGCCAGTAGTATTGTTATTACAGATACGCAGTATTTT
-,TRBV28,TRBJ1-5,once,CASSLSGRGRNQPQHF,TGTGCCAGCAGCCTTTCTGGACGAGGACGTAATCAGCCCCAGCATTTT
-,TRBV7-3,TRBJ2-5,-,CASSSHLGETQYF,TGTGCCAGCAGCTCCCACCTCGGAGAGACCCAGTACTTC
TRBD1,TRBV3-1/TRBV3-2,TRBJ1-5,few,CASSQTGTGGARQPQHF,TGTGCCAGCAGCCAGACCGGGACAGGGGGCGCGCGGCAGCCCCAGCATTTT
-,TRBV19,TRBJ1-1,-,CASSPRTPRLLNTEAFF,TGTGCCAGTAGTCCGAGGACACCCCGTCTTTTGAACACTGAAGCTTTCTTT
TRBD2,TRBV19,TRBJ2-1,-,CASSMGSGRTNEQFF,TGTGCCAGTAGTATGGGGAGCGGGAGGACCAATGAGCAGTTCTTC
TRBD1,TRBV15,TRBJ1-2,-,CATSTRDRANYGYTF,TGTGCCACCAGTACCCGGGACAGGGCCAACTATGGCTACACCTTC
-,TRBV6-4,TRBJ1-6,-,CAITHAPLHF,TGTGCCATTACCCACGCGCCCCTCCACTTT
TRBD1,TRBV27,TRBJ1-5,-,CASSADRDQPQHF,TGTGCCAGCAGTGCGGACAGGGATCAGCCCCAGCATTTT